These 8 T cell receptor beta chains were all obtained from the same sample, sequenced in a study of control samples from healthy donors and cancer patients. Assay used: immunoSEQ multiplex PCR; TCRdb lists only in-frame clones, some missing. In the table there are roughly 58,000 clones, more than 75% of which are singletons. The sample taken for sequencing was PBMCs. The receptors derive from a woman between 55 and 75 years old with lung cancer.

CDR3 coding DNA: TGTGCCAGCAGCCGAGGGACAGGGAAGAATGGCTACACCTTC. Translating it yields CASSRGTGKNGYTF. The rearrangement joins TRBV3-1 (or the pseudogene TRBV3-2) to TRBJ1-2; 9 nucleotides line up with TRBD1. The CDR3 sequence is 14 residues long. Germline lookup yields CDR1 LGHDT and CDR2 YNNKEL (reference sequence). V lost 4 bases to trimming and J lost 6 bases; unmatched junction nucleotides: 6.

This rearrangement joins TRBV20-1 to TRBJ2-7; D is unresolved. Trimming pared 3 bases from V and 6 bases from J, leaving 9 bases between. The germline V gene encodes CDR1 DFQATT and CDR2 SNEGSKA (reference sequence). CDR3 size: 11 residues. The CDR3 protein is CSASLGPEQYF. DNA for the CDR3: TGCAGTGCTAGCCTAGGGCCCGAGCAGTACTTC.

V is TRBV5-1 and J is TRBJ1-1; TRBD1 aligns across 10 bases. CDR3 length: 14 amino acids. V was pared by 4 bases and J by 14 bases, with 14 bases of the junction left unmatched. Germline V gives CDR1 SGHRS, CDR2 YFSETQ. CDR3 loop: CASSITGTGEGWFF. In nucleotides, the CDR3 is TGCGCCAGCAGCATCACCGGGACAGGGGAAGGGTGGTTCTTT.

The chain carries TRBV18 and TRBJ2-2; TRBD1 aligns across 8 bases. Germline assignment: CDR1 KGHSH and CDR2 LQKENI. The CDR3 is 16 residues long. V gave up 3 bases and J gave up 1 base; unmatched junction bases: 4. The DNA of the CDR3 is TGTGCCAGCTCACCTTCGACAGGGGTGAACACCGGGGAGCTGTTTTTT. Its translation is CASSPSTGVNTGELFF.

The rearrangement links TRBV19 to TRBJ1-2, with 7 bases lining up with TRBD1. The CDR3 is 12 amino acids. Germline values: CDR1 LNHDA, CDR2 SQIVND (reference sequence). V trimming: 4 bases; J trimming: 5 bases; junction bases outside the gene matches: 1. The CDR3 nucleotides are TGTGCCAGTAGTAGGGACAGATATGGCTACACCTTC. It yields the protein CASSRDRYGYTF.

About this clone itself: Different DNA sequences within this sample yield the same CDR3. The rearrangement links TRBV9 to TRBJ2-7, with 7 nucleotides matching TRBD2. Unmatched junction bases numbered 7, after V lost 4 bases and J lost 6 bases. Germline assignment: CDR1 SGDLS and CDR2 YYNGEE. The CDR3 covers 13 residues. CDR3 coding DNA: TGTGCCAGCAGCCCGAGTGGCGGGAGCGAGCAGTACTTC. Translating it yields CASSPSGGSEQYF. Together with reference TRBV9 and TRBJ2-7, the CDR3 gives the full variable domain: DSGVTQTPKHLITATGQRVTLRCSPRSGDLSVYWYQQSLDQGLQFLIQYYNGEERAKGNILERFSAQQFPDLHSELNLSSLELGDSALYFCASSPSGGSEQYFGPGTRLTVT.

This chain links TRBV19 with TRBJ2-7, with D perhaps TRBD2 (6 bases). The CDR3 spans 14 residues. Germline V gene lookup returns CDR1 LNHDA and CDR2 SQIVND (reference sequence). The V end lost 7 bases, the J end lost 6 bases, and 19 bases lay between the germline ends. CDR3 sequence (DNA): TGTGCCAGTAACCCGGACTCCTCCGGGGGCGAGCAGTACTTC. This translates into CASNPDSSGGEQYF.

The V and J genes are TRBV6-5 and TRBJ1-6; 7 positions match TRBD1. V lost 6 bases, J lost 14 bases, and 4 bases stayed unmatched. CDR1 is MNHEY, CDR2 SVGAGI, per germline. This CDR3 is built from 11 residues. The CDR3 DNA reads TGTGCCAGCAGAGACAGGGAAACCCTCCACTTT. Amino acids: CASRDRETLHF.